This TCR beta chain is drawn from a study of shared clonotypes between healthy human individuals. Study results and limitations: What rarefaction showed was incomplete sorted-subset sequencing despite large depth. Sample collection involved blood only; tissue repertoires are likely different.

Naive CD8 cells, CD45RO-negative and positively selected for CCR7, excluded terminally differentiated effector memory CD45RA+ cells. Healthy and HIV-negative, the adult donors had no recent acute infections or vaccinations. Nashville, Tennessee was home to all donors, who were Caucasian adults. A remark on this clone: The target antigen is unknown.

Germline lookup yields CDR1 PRHDT and CDR2 FYEKMQ (reference sequence). The CDR3 extends over 15 amino acids. V was clipped by 6 bases and J by 0 bases, with 12 bases between them. Clones were sequenced by immunoSEQ multiplex PCR, and TCRdb holds only the in-frame ones, with some missing. The data contain approximately 600,000 clones, 85% to 95% of them seen just once; the ten biggest clones take up over 0.095%. V is TRBV13 and J is TRBJ1-3, with D possibly being TRBD1 (6 bases). This receptor was taken from a woman in her twenties or thirties in good health. Sequencing input: naive CD8+ T cells sorted from blood. The DNA for the CDR3 is TGTGCCAGCAGACAGGGAACCCTCTCTGGAAACACCATATATTTT. Translated, it gives CASRQGTLSGNTIYF.